Below are 24 T cell receptor beta chains sequenced from a single sample in a study of regulatory T cells in long-lasting Graves disease. Relying on iRepertoire HTBI primers and Arm-PCR of CDR3 regions, the team built TCR beta libraries. TCRdb used MiXCR to reprocess the multiplex PCR reads, holding one entry per CDR3 protein. The profile shows 400,000 to 450,000 distinct CDR3 sequences, 20% to 25% of them singletons. Time point indicated: persistent/refractory GD, antithyroid drugs over 5 years with positive TRAb. Making the TCR library involved RNA that had been extracted from PBMCs. This sample comprised peripheral blood mononuclear cells (PBMCs), obtained when the disease was refractory, from a patient treated with antithyroid drugs. These receptors were taken from a female donor with Graves disease.

Points on this clonotype: A far larger clone is one base from this, pointing to a likely read error. The rearrangement joins TRBV7-3 to TRBJ1-1; D may be TRBD1 (5 bases). Trimming shortened V by 0 bases and J by 5 bases, and 10 bases separated the two germline ends. In germline, CDR1 is SGHTA, CDR2 FQGTGA. The CDR3 loop spans 14 amino acids. CDR3 loop: CASSLTGEKTEAFF. CDR3 bases: TGTGCCAGCAGCTTAACAGGGGAGAAGACTGAAGCTTTCTTT. Variable domain in full (rest from reference TRBV7-3 and TRBJ1-1): GAGVSQTPSNKVTEKGKYVELRCDPISGHTALYWYRQSLGQGPEFLIYFQGTGAADDSGLPNDRFFAVRPEGSVSTLKIQRTERGDSAVYLCASSLTGEKTEAFFGQGTRLTVV.

This rearrangement joins TRBV6-2 or TRBV6-3 to TRBJ2-7; 8 bases are shared with TRBD1. Germline CDR1 is MNHEY and CDR2 is SVGEGT. V was clipped by 4 bases and J by 6 bases; unmatched bases: 8. The CDR3 is 14 residues long. The CDR3 reads CASSFEQGGFEQYF. The CDR3 nucleotides are TGTGCCAGCAGTTTCGAACAGGGGGGTTTCGAGCAGTACTTC.

The chain couples TRBV19 to TRBJ1-6; no reliable D call. V was shortened by 0 bases and J by 15 bases, with 15 bases between the two germline ends. This CDR3 region has 14 residues. Per the germline V gene, CDR1 is LNHDA and CDR2 is SQIVND (reference sequence). CDR3 region: CASSIDRKLPLLHF. The CDR3 coding sequence is TGTGCCAGTAGTATAGATCGGAAACTTCCACTCCTCCACTTT.

This clonotype came up many times. The CDR3, as DNA: TGTGCCAGCAGCTTAGCGGAGGCCTACGAGCAGTACTTC. This translates into CASSLAEAYEQYF. This chain joins TRBV7-2 and TRBJ2-7; possible D gene TRBD2, 5 bases. This CDR3 is 13 amino acids long. Between the trimmed V and J ends, which lost 0 bases and 2 bases, there was a span of 5 bases. Germline V gene sequence: CDR1 SGHTA, CDR2 FQGNSA. The variable domain in full, with the rest retrieved from reference TRBV7-2 and TRBJ2-7, is GAGVSQSPSNKVTEKGKDVELRCDPISGHTALYWYRQSLGQGLEFLIYFQGNSAPDKSGLPSDRFSAERTGGSVSTLTIQRTQQEDSAVYLCASSLAEAYEQYFGPGTRLTVT.

This clonotype occurred many times. This rearrangement joins TRBV28 to TRBJ2-5; D is perhaps TRBD2 (7 bases). Between the trimmed V and J ends, which lost 7 bases and 5 bases, there was a span of 17 bases. The CDR3 length is 14 residues. The V gene's germline CDR1 is MDHEN and CDR2 SYDVKM. This CDR3 reads CASTLEGGGETQYF. As DNA, the CDR3 is TGTGCCAGCACCCTCGAGGGAGGGGGGGAGACCCAGTACTTC. The variable domain in full, with the rest retrieved from reference TRBV28 and TRBJ2-5, is DVKVTQSSRYLVKRTGEKVFLECVQDMDHENMFWYRQDPGLGLRLIYFSYDVKMKEKGDIPEGYSVSREKKERFSLILESASTNQTSMYLCASTLEGGGETQYFGPGTRLLVL.

The rearrangement uses TRBV7-3 and TRBJ2-1; D call uncertain. The germline CDR1 and CDR2 sequences are SGHTA and FQGTGA. The CDR3 has 13 amino acids. The V end lost 5 bases, the J end lost 7 bases, and 12 bases lay between the germline ends. The CDR3 protein is CASSASPLNEQFF. The CDR3 nucleotides read TGTGCCAGCAGCGCAAGCCCATTGAATGAGCAGTTCTTC.

The rearrangement joins TRBV29-1 to TRBJ2-1; the D is unclear. The germline V and J ends were trimmed by 1 base and 4 bases, with 5 bases remaining between them. Germline CDR1 reads SQVTM; CDR2 reads ANQGSEA. The CDR3 is 12 residues long. The CDR3 loop is CSVEVSYNEQFF. The CDR3 DNA is TGCAGCGTTGAAGTCAGTTACAATGAGCAGTTCTTC.

The gene calls are TRBV19 and TRBJ2-3, with D maybe TRBD1 (5 bases). V lost 5 bases, J lost 1 base, and 7 bases lay in between. Germline lookup yields CDR1 LNHDA and CDR2 SQIVND (reference sequence). The CDR3 length is 13 residues. CDR3 nucleotide sequence: TGTGCCAGTAGTCGACAGCGCACAGATACGCAGTATTTT. Its translation is CASSRQRTDTQYF.

This clonotype was detected only a few times. This sequence joins TRBV4-2 and TRBJ2-2; D unclear. Deletions cut 8 bases from V and 4 bases from J, with 8 bases between. CDR1 is LGHNA and CDR2 is YNFKEQ in the germline V gene. The CDR3 is made up of 12 amino acids. As DNA, the CDR3 is TGTGCCAGCGGGATGGGCACCGGGGAGCTGTTTTTT. This codes for CASGMGTGELFF.

With respect to this clonotype: This clone may be a read error of a much larger clone one base away. This likely comes from a read error, as the CDR3 has no conserved phenylalanine or tryptophan at its end. CDR3 DNA sequence: TGTGCCTGGAGGCCGGACAAGAACACTGAAGCTTTCTCT. Amino acids: CAWRPDKNTEAFS. The rearrangement uses TRBV30 and TRBJ1-1, with D perhaps matching TRBD1 (5 bases). The V and J ends lost 3 bases and 1 base respectively, with 9 bases between them. This CDR3 contains 13 residues. Germline V lookup: CDR1 GTSNPN, CDR2 SVGIG (reference sequence).

This clonotype was detected only a few times. The chain links TRBV3-1 to TRBJ1-1, with 7 bases identical to TRBD1. V was pared by 5 bases and J by 1 base, with 7 bases of the junction left unmatched. There are 15 residues in the CDR3. Germline CDR1 is LGHDT and CDR2 is YNNKEL (reference sequence). The CDR3 loop reads CASSSTDRANTEAFF. CDR3 DNA sequence: TGTGCCAGCAGCTCTACCGACAGGGCGAACACTGAAGCTTTCTTT.

Regarding this clonotype: The CDR3 does not end in the conserved phenylalanine or tryptophan, so this is likely a read error. The genes are TRBV11-2 and TRBJ2-2; D assignment may be TRBD1 or TRBD2 (7 bases each). CDR3 length: 17 amino acids. Trimming removed 1 base at V and 7 bases at J, with 19 bases between. Germline CDR1 and CDR2: SGHAT and FQNNGV. The CDR3 loop reads CASSLGLQGGTGGELFS. The CDR3 DNA reads as TGTGCCAGCAGCTTAGGATTGCAGGGGGGGACCGGCGGGGAGCTGTTTTCT.

The genes are TRBV20-1 and TRBJ1-2, with no clear D. Germline-derived CDR1 and CDR2 are DFQATT and SNEGSKA (reference sequence). The CDR3 runs 11 residues. The V and J ends lost 3 bases and 7 bases respectively, with 9 bases between them. The CDR3 is CSARPGIGYTF. In nucleotides, the CDR3 is TGCAGTGCTAGGCCTGGGATTGGCTACACCTTC.

This clonotype was counted only a few times. The V gene is TRBV28, the J gene TRBJ1-2; D gene uncertain. V dropped 4 bases and J dropped 3 bases, with 6 bases sitting between them. There are 12 residues in the CDR3. CDR1 and CDR2 from the germline V gene are MDHEN and SYDVKM. DNA for the CDR3: TGTGCCAGCAGTTCAATGGACTATGGCTACACCTTC. Translating it yields CASSSMDYGYTF.

This clonotype appeared a single time. This chain joins TRBV6-2 or TRBV6-3 and TRBJ2-7; 7 bases line up with TRBD1. Germline V gene sequence: CDR1 MNHEY, CDR2 SVGEGT. Trimming took 4 bases from V and 7 from J; bases not matched to a gene: 10. This CDR3 region has 14 residues. CDR3 nucleotides: TGTGCCAGCAGTTCTGCCGGGACAGAGTGGGAGCAGTACTTC. Residues: CASSSAGTEWEQYF.

In this sample, this clonotype turned up many times. V gene TRBV6-1 combines with J gene TRBJ2-7; the D gene is possibly TRBD1 (5 bases). Trimming removed 8 bases at V and 5 bases at J, with 22 bases between. Looked up from germline, CDR1 is MNHNS and CDR2 is SASEGT. This CDR3 is built from 15 residues. This chain's CDR3 is CASVQRRLDNHEQYF. CDR3 in DNA: TGTGCCAGCGTTCAAAGGCGGTTGGACAACCACGAGCAGTACTTC.

Only a few counts were recorded for this clonotype. The chain links TRBV7-9 to TRBJ2-3; no clear D. Germline CDR1 and CDR2: SEHNR and FQNEAQ (reference sequence). This CDR3 has 12 residues. The V and J ends lost 5 bases and 5 bases respectively, with 8 bases between them. CDR3 sequence (DNA): TGTGCCAGCAGCCTTCGGAAAGATACGCAGTATTTT. Its translation is CASSLRKDTQYF.

This sequence joins TRBV2 and TRBJ1-1, with TRBD1 matching 7 bases. CDR3 length: 14 residues. In germline, CDR1 is SNHLY, CDR2 FYNNEI. The V gene end was trimmed by 10 bases and the J gene end by 4 bases; junction bases not matched to a gene: 12. CDR3 coding DNA: TGTGCCACCAACTTAGGGGGCCTGAGCACTGAAGCTTTCTTT. This codes for CATNLGGLSTEAFF. The complete variable domain, with remaining parts taken from reference TRBV2 and TRBJ1-1, reads EPEVTQTPSHQVTQMGQEVILRCVPISNHLYFYWYRQILGQKVEFLVSFYNNEISEKSEIFDDQFSVERPDGSNFTLKIRSTKLEDSAMYFCATNLGGLSTEAFFGQGTRLTVV.

This clonotype was seen only a few times. The rearrangement joins TRBV7-2 to TRBJ1-6, with D unresolved. This CDR3 comprises 13 residues. The V gene lost 1 base and the J gene lost 7 bases, with 5 bases spanning the gap. Germline lookup yields CDR1 SGHTA and CDR2 FQGNSA. CDR3 nucleotide sequence: TGTGCCAGCAGCTTAGGGTCAAATTCACCCCTCCACTTT. Translation gives CASSLGSNSPLHF.

This clonotype was detected a few times. A clone one base away is much larger, so this may be a read error. The chain joins TRBV12-3 or TRBV12-4 to TRBJ1-1; 7 bases match TRBD1. The CDR3 is 15 residues long. The junction had 10 bases not matched to a gene; V was cut back by 5 bases and J by 4 bases. This chain's CDR3 is CASSSWDSMSTEAFF. CDR3 nucleotides: TGTGCCAGCAGTAGCTGGGACAGCATGAGCACTGAAGCTTTCTTT.

The chain links TRBV20-1 to TRBJ1-2; D unclear. V was clipped by 0 bases and J by 8 bases, with 19 bases between them. The CDR3 is 15 residues long. Germline V gene lookup returns CDR1 DFQATT and CDR2 SNEGSKA (reference sequence). This CDR3 is CSAREQKAAVGGYTF. DNA of the CDR3: TGCAGTGCTAGAGAGCAGAAGGCCGCCGTAGGGGGCTACACCTTC.

This clonotype was seen at least ten times. The J gene is TRBJ1-2, the V gene TRBV28; TRBD1 aligns across 9 bases. Germline V gene lookup returns CDR1 MDHEN and CDR2 SYDVKM. This CDR3 comprises 15 residues. Germline trimming cut 5 bases from V and 1 base from J; bases unmatched to any gene: 5. The CDR3 DNA follows: TGTGCCAGCAGTCCAGGGGACAGGGATAACTATGGCTACACCTTC. It encodes CASSPGDRDNYGYTF.

This clonotype has only a few counts. The chain links TRBV29-1 to TRBJ2-3; D possibly corresponds to TRBD2 (6 bases). This CDR3 has 11 residues. CDR1 SQVTM and CDR2 ANQGSEA come from the germline V gene. The V and J ends lost 4 bases and 8 bases respectively, with 10 bases between them. For the CDR3, the DNA is TGCAGCGTTGTTGGGGGAGGTACGCAGTATTTT. Protein: CSVVGGGTQYF.

Notes on this clonotype: A read error may explain this, as a much larger clone is one base away. V gene TRBV28 combines with J gene TRBJ1-2; D perhaps matches TRBD1 (5 bases). The CDR3 is 13 amino acids. Germline CDR1 is MDHEN and CDR2 is SYDVKM. V lost 5 bases and J lost 6, with 13 bases in between. CDR3 nucleotides: TGTGCCAGCAGTCCCGGGACTCCGAATGGCTACACCTTC. Translating gives CASSPGTPNGYTF.